The 5 T cell receptor beta chains listed next were all sequenced from one sample in a study of human T cells and chemical hapten exposure. Via MiXCR, TCRdb re-called the RACE reads, giving one row per CDR3 protein. The data hold under 130,000 distinct CDR3 sequences, with 30% to 35% observed a single time. Time point here: patch test 3, about 24 weeks after DPC sensitization. Documented treatment: therapeutic diphenylcyclopropenone sensitization with weekly scalp DPC. Sequenced here: whole blood, sampled in connection with sensitization to the hapten diphenylcyclopropenone (DPC). Receptors originate from a middle-aged man with alopecia areata. Some clones in this sample may be carry-over from other donors' samples.

This clonotype came up a few times. This chain links TRBV5-1 with TRBJ2-3, with 7 bases lining up with TRBD1. From germline, CDR1 is SGHRS and CDR2 YFSETQ. V trimming: 3 bases; J trimming: 4 bases; junction bases outside the gene matches: 8. This CDR3 is built from 15 residues. CDR3 nucleotide sequence: TGCGCCAGCAGCTCGAGGGGCAGGGGGTCAGATACGCAGTATTTT. Translated, it gives CASSSRGRGSDTQYF.

The chain uses TRBV27 and TRBJ2-3; TRBD1 might be the D (6 bases). Trimming stripped 5 bases from V and 8 bases from J, with 14 bases between. This CDR3 is 13 amino acids long. The germline V gene encodes CDR1 MNHEY and CDR2 SMNVEV (reference sequence). CDR3: CASSVGKGGTQYF. CDR3 nucleotide sequence: TGTGCCAGCAGTGTTGGGAAAGGGGGTACGCAGTATTTT.

V and J are TRBV10-3 and TRBJ2-3, with D perhaps matching TRBD1 or TRBD2 (5 bases each). CDR3 length equals 14 residues. Germline V gene lookup returns CDR1 ENHRY and CDR2 SYGVKD. The V end lost 10 bases, the J end lost 0 bases, and 14 bases lay between the germline ends. The CDR3 nucleotides are TGTGCCACCTGGGGCGGGTCTAGCACAGATACGCAGTATTTT. Translation gives CATWGGSSTDTQYF.

V is TRBV6-2 or TRBV6-3 and J is TRBJ1-1; D is uncertain. Trimming took 7 bases from V and 1 from J, leaving 13 bases between them. The CDR3 extends over 14 amino acids. CDR1 is MNHEY, CDR2 SVGEGT, per germline. The CDR3 spells CASTHPPWNTEAFF. For the CDR3, the DNA is TGTGCCAGCACCCATCCCCCCTGGAACACTGAAGCTTTCTTT.

V usage is TRBV27 and J usage is TRBJ1-1; possibly TRBD1 for D (5 bases). Germline V gene lookup returns CDR1 MNHEY and CDR2 SMNVEV (reference sequence). The CDR3 has 15 residues. V lost 5 bases and J lost 1, with 14 bases in between. CDR3 DNA: TGTGCCAGCAGTCCCACAGGCCTTTGGAACACTGAAGCTTTCTTT. Amino acid sequence: CASSPTGLWNTEAFF.